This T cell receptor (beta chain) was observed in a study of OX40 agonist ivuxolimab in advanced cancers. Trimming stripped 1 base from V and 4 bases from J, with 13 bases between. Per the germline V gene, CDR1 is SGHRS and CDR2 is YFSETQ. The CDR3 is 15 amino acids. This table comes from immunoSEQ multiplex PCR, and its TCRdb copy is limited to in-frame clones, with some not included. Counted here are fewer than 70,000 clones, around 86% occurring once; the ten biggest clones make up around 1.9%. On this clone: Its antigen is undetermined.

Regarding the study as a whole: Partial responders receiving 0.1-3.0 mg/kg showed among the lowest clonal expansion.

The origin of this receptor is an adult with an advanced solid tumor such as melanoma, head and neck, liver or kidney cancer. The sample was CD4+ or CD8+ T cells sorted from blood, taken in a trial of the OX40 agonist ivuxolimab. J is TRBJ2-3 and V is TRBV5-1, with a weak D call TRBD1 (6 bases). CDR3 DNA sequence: TGCGCCAGCAGCTTGACGTCACAGGGTGCAGATACGCAGTATTTT. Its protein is CASSLTSQGADTQYF.